This TCR beta chain was captured by sequencing in a study of blood T cell repertoires in COVID-19. In the authors' methods: Reference gene primers were amplified, and this amplification served to estimate nucleated cell counts. Here immunoSEQ multiplex PCR was the method, and the copy in TCRdb shows in-frame clones only, minus some. V, J and clone size are taken as reported in that table, and D and trimming were inferred from the DNA itself. The repertoire includes 250,000 to 350,000 clones, 85% to 90% of them detected once, and approximately 11% sits in the top ten. The receptor was isolated from a woman aged 25 to 45 with COVID-19, enrolled during active disease. The source material was peripheral blood.

DNA of the CDR3: TGTGCCAGCAGTCGGGGGAGTGGGTACGAGCAGTACTTC. This gives the protein CASSRGSGYEQYF. The chain combines TRBV6-2 or TRBV6-3 with TRBJ2-7; D is perhaps TRBD2 (6 bases). The CDR3 has 13 amino acids. Germline V gene lookup returns CDR1 MNHEY and CDR2 SVGEGT. V lost 5 bases, J lost 4 bases, and 12 bases lay in between.